These 8 T cell receptor beta chains originate from one sample sequenced in a study of blood T cell repertoires in COVID-19. Sequencing used immunoSEQ multiplex PCR; TCRdb keeps in-frame clones, though not all of them. The data hold about 310,000 clones, with 87% observed a single time. Material: PBMCs or T cells enriched from blood (not recorded which). The receptors were sampled from a woman between 18 and 29 years old who had recovered from COVID-19.

V is TRBV30 and J is TRBJ1-2; D remains ambiguous. Germline V gene sequence: CDR1 GTSNPN, CDR2 SVGIG (reference sequence). The CDR3 sequence is 15 residues long. Trimming removed 0 bases from V and 1 base from J, with 12 bases in between. In DNA form, the CDR3 reads TGTGCCTGGAGTGTACGCAGGATGCTTAACTATGGCTACACCTTC. Its translation: CAWSVRRMLNYGYTF. Variable domain in full (rest from reference TRBV30 and TRBJ1-2): SQTIHQWPATLVQPVGSPLSLECTVEGTSNPNLYWYRQAAGRGLQLLFYSVGIGQISSEVPQNLSASRPQDRQFILSSKKLLLSDSGFYLCAWSVRRMLNYGYTFGSGTRLTVV.

CDR3 sequence: CATSGGSSAYYEQYF. The CDR3 DNA reads TGTGCCACCAGCGGCGGTTCATCGGCTTACTACGAGCAGTACTTC. This chain links TRBV15 with TRBJ2-7; D call uncertain. Trimming cost V 5 bases and J 3 bases, with 17 bases left between them. The germline CDR1 and CDR2 sequences are LNHNV and YYDKDF (reference sequence). The CDR3 contains 15 residues. The full variable domain, in which reference TRBV15 and TRBJ2-7 provide the parts outside the CDR3, is DAMVIQNPRYQVTQFGKPVTLSCSQTLNHNVMYWYQQKSSQAPKLLFHYYDKDFNNEADTPDNFQSRRPNTSFCFLDIRSPGLGDTAMYLCATSGGSSAYYEQYFGPGTRLTVT.

The chain is built from TRBV29-1 and TRBJ1-2; no reliable D call. Trimming removed 4 bases from V and 2 bases from J, with 2 bases in between. Germline CDR1 is SQVTM and CDR2 is ANQGSEA. This CDR3 spans 10 amino acids. The CDR3 sequence is CSVANYGYTF. For the CDR3, the DNA is TGCAGCGTTGCAAACTATGGCTACACCTTC. Combining the CDR3 with reference TRBV29-1 and TRBJ1-2 gives the whole variable domain SAVISQKPSRDICQRGTSLTIQCQVDSQVTMMFWYRQQPGQSLTLIATANQGSEATYESGFVIDKFPISRPNLTFSTLTVSNMSPEDSSIYLCSVANYGYTFGSGTRLTVV.

The V call is TRBV14, the J call TRBJ2-3; possible D gene TRBD2, 5 bases. Germline V lookup: CDR1 SGHDN, CDR2 FVKESK. This CDR3 spans 17 amino acids. Trimming took 1 base from V and 3 from J, leaving 17 bases between them. The CDR3 reads CASSQGLRGSGTDTQYF. The CDR3 coding sequence is TGTGCCAGCAGCCAAGGATTGCGTGGGAGTGGAACAGATACGCAGTATTTT.

The V gene is TRBV3-1 (or the pseudogene TRBV3-2), the J gene TRBJ2-1, with 8 bases aligning to TRBD2. V gave up 1 base and J gave up 6 bases; unmatched junction bases: 5. Germline lookup yields CDR1 LGHDT and CDR2 YNNKEL (reference sequence). This CDR3 comprises 15 residues. CDR3 protein: CASSQGGAGVNEQFF. The CDR3 bases are TGTGCCAGCAGCCAAGGGGGAGCGGGAGTCAATGAGCAGTTCTTC.

In this sample, this clone turned up once. The gene calls are TRBV7-2 and TRBJ2-3; 11 bases are a match to TRBD2. Per germline, CDR1 SGHTA and CDR2 FQGNSA. Losses at the gene ends were 4 bases for V and 4 bases for J; bases not matched to a gene: 10. The CDR3 totals 17 residues. The CDR3 DNA reads TGTGCCAGCAGCTGGCAACTAGCGGGAGAAGCGGCAGATACGCAGTATTTT. As protein: CASSWQLAGEAADTQYF.

V gene TRBV30 combines with J gene TRBJ1-2; 8 bases are shared with TRBD1. V trimming: 0 bases; J trimming: 7 bases; junction bases outside the gene matches: 13. The germline gives CDR1 GTSNPN, CDR2 SVGIG (reference sequence). CDR3 length equals 16 residues. The CDR3 loop reads CAWSVPLTGVETGYTF. The CDR3 DNA sequence: TGTGCCTGGAGTGTACCCTTGACAGGGGTGGAGACTGGCTACACCTTC.

CDR3 coding DNA: TGTGCCATCAGTCAACCTCAGGGGCCCCGCGCTGAAGCTTTCTTT. Protein: CAISQPQGPRAEAFF. The V and J genes are TRBV10-3 and TRBJ1-1; a possible D gene is TRBD1 (6 bases). The CDR3 totals 15 residues. Trimming left V 5 bases short and J 6 bases short, with 19 bases between. The germline V gene has CDR1 ENHRY and CDR2 SYGVKD.